The rows below give T cell receptor beta chains drawn from one sample of a study of T cells after posttransplantation cyclophosphamide. Clones were sequenced by immunoSEQ multiplex PCR, and TCRdb holds only the in-frame ones, with some missing. This sample yields 10,000 or so clones, of which roughly 85% are seen a single time; about 15% belongs to the top ten. The specimen was PBMCs, collected roughly 250 weeks after a stem cell transplant with posttransplant cyclophosphamide. These receptor sequences come from a female patient aged 40 to 50 who received an allogeneic stem cell transplant from a related donor, was CMV-positive, and had no GVHD. Some T cells may trace back to the graft donor. Both conserved end residues are part of each CDR3. Fields, in order: V gene, J gene, D gene, clone size, CDR3 DNA, CDR3 protein. D genes are given only for firm matches. Clone size, where shown, is once, few, many, or a class for clones that have expanded.

v_gene: TRBV18; j_gene: TRBJ2-1; d_gene: TRBD2; abundance: -; CDR3nt: TGTGCCAGCTCCCCGACTAGCGGGGGGGTCAGAAATGAGCAGTTCTTC; CDR3aa: CASSPTSGGVRNEQFF
v_gene: TRBV5-1; j_gene: TRBJ1-4; d_gene: TRBD1; abundance: -; CDR3nt: TGCGCCAGCAGCTTGGGAGACAGGGGGCGGGAAAAACTGTTTTTT; CDR3aa: CASSLGDRGREKLFF
v_gene: TRBV7-9; j_gene: TRBJ1-1; d_gene: -; abundance: -; CDR3nt: TGTGCCAGCAGCTTAGCTGACTATAACACTGAAGCTTTCTTT; CDR3aa: CASSLADYNTEAFF
v_gene: TRBV2; j_gene: TRBJ2-7; d_gene: -; abundance: -; CDR3nt: TGTGCCAGCAGCGACGACAGGACCCCCTACGAGCAGTACTTC; CDR3aa: CASSDDRTPYEQYF
v_gene: TRBV18; j_gene: TRBJ1-6; d_gene: -; abundance: -; CDR3nt: TGTGCCAGCTCACCACAGAGGGAAGGGGGTTCACCCCTCCACTTT; CDR3aa: CASSPQREGGSPLHF
v_gene: TRBV28; j_gene: TRBJ2-7; d_gene: TRBD2; abundance: -; CDR3nt: TGTGCCAGCACTTCCGCGGGGGACCCCTACGAGCAGTACTTC; CDR3aa: CASTSAGDPYEQYF
v_gene: TRBV5-4; j_gene: TRBJ2-1; d_gene: TRBD2; abundance: -; CDR3nt: TGCGCCAGCAGCCAAGATGGAGCGGGGGTCTACAATGAGCAGTTCTTC; CDR3aa: CASSQDGAGVYNEQFF
v_gene: TRBV25-1; j_gene: TRBJ2-7; d_gene: TRBD1; abundance: -; CDR3nt: TGTGCCAGCAGTGAAACACCGGGACAGGGGACCCACGAGCAGTACTTC; CDR3aa: CASSETPGQGTHEQYF
v_gene: TRBV7-7; j_gene: TRBJ2-1; d_gene: -; abundance: -; CDR3nt: TGTGCCAGCAGTTTGGGATCCAGGGTTTACAATGAGCAGTTCTTC; CDR3aa: CASSLGSRVYNEQFF
v_gene: TRBV4-1; j_gene: TRBJ1-6; d_gene: -; abundance: -; CDR3nt: TGCGCCAGCAGTCAAAGTCTAGGGAGCTCCTATAATTCACCCCTCCACTTT; CDR3aa: CASSQSLGSSYNSPLHF
v_gene: TRBV11-2; j_gene: TRBJ2-5; d_gene: -; abundance: -; CDR3nt: TGTGCCAGCAGCTGGGACTCCCAAGAGACCCAGTACTTC; CDR3aa: CASSWDSQETQYF
v_gene: TRBV10-3; j_gene: TRBJ2-2; d_gene: TRBD1; abundance: -; CDR3nt: TGTGCCATCAGGGGGGACAGCCTAAACACCGGGGAGCTGTTTTTT; CDR3aa: CAIRGDSLNTGELFF
v_gene: TRBV7-3; j_gene: TRBJ1-6; d_gene: -; abundance: -; CDR3nt: TGTGCCAGCAGTTCCCTCGGGGGGAATTCACCCCTCCACTTT; CDR3aa: CASSSLGGNSPLHF
v_gene: TRBV4-3; j_gene: TRBJ2-6; d_gene: -; abundance: -; CDR3nt: TGCGCCAGCAGCCAAGAAGATGGGAGTGGGGCCAACGTCCTGACTTTC; CDR3aa: CASSQEDGSGANVLTF
v_gene: TRBV19; j_gene: TRBJ1-1; d_gene: -; abundance: once; CDR3nt: TGTGCCAGTAGTCCCCGTCTGAGTCACACTGAAGCTTTCTTT; CDR3aa: CASSPRLSHTEAFF
v_gene: TRBV7-9; j_gene: TRBJ2-5; d_gene: TRBD2; abundance: -; CDR3nt: TGTGCCAGCAGCCTCCGAGGACTAGCGGGGGGGCCTTCCGAGACCCAGTACTTC; CDR3aa: CASSLRGLAGGPSETQYF
v_gene: TRBV19; j_gene: TRBJ1-6; d_gene: TRBD1; abundance: medium-sized; CDR3nt: TGTGCCAGTAGCCGACAGGGGGATTCACCCCTCCACTTT; CDR3aa: CASSRQGDSPLHF
v_gene: TRBV6-1; j_gene: TRBJ1-2; d_gene: -; abundance: -; CDR3nt: TGTGCCAGCAGGGCGAGGGACAACCTGTCCTATGGCTACACCTTC; CDR3aa: CASRARDNLSYGYTF
v_gene: TRBV2; j_gene: TRBJ2-7; d_gene: -; abundance: -; CDR3nt: TGTGCCAGCACCCTCTTGAGGGATGCCGGCGGCGAGCAGTACTTC; CDR3aa: CASTLLRDAGGEQYF
v_gene: TRBV27; j_gene: TRBJ2-1; d_gene: -; abundance: -; CDR3nt: TGTGCCAGTCGACAGGAGGTTCACAATGAGCAGTTCTTC; CDR3aa: CASRQEVHNEQFF
v_gene: TRBV6-4; j_gene: TRBJ2-2; d_gene: -; abundance: -; CDR3nt: TGTGCCAGCAGTGACCAGTCCAACACCGGGGAGCTGTTTTTT; CDR3aa: CASSDQSNTGELFF
v_gene: TRBV7-3; j_gene: TRBJ2-2; d_gene: TRBD1; abundance: -; CDR3nt: TGTGCCAGCAGCCGGGACAGAGCGAACACCGGGGAGCTGTTTTTT; CDR3aa: CASSRDRANTGELFF
v_gene: TRBV6-6; j_gene: TRBJ2-7; d_gene: -; abundance: -; CDR3nt: TGTGCCAGCACTTGGGTGCCCCTGGGGGCGGGTAGCGAGCAGTACTTC; CDR3aa: CASTWVPLGAGSEQYF
v_gene: TRBV7-2; j_gene: TRBJ1-6; d_gene: TRBD1; abundance: -; CDR3nt: TGTGCCAGCAGCCGCGGGACAGGGGGCTACTCACCCCTCCACTTT; CDR3aa: CASSRGTGGYSPLHF
v_gene: TRBV7-2; j_gene: TRBJ2-3; d_gene: TRBD2; abundance: -; CDR3nt: TGTGCCAGCAGCTTAGTTCTAGCGGGTCCCACAGATACGCAGTATTTT; CDR3aa: CASSLVLAGPTDTQYF
v_gene: TRBV28; j_gene: TRBJ1-1; d_gene: TRBD1; abundance: -; CDR3nt: TGTGCCAGCAGAGTCCCGTTTGCCAGGGGGTCTACTGAAGCTTTCTTT; CDR3aa: CASRVPFARGSTEAFF
v_gene: TRBV4-1; j_gene: TRBJ2-7; d_gene: TRBD2; abundance: once; CDR3nt: TGCGCCAGCAGCCAAGCTGATCGGCTAGCGGGCTCCTACGAGCAGTACTTC; CDR3aa: CASSQADRLAGSYEQYF
v_gene: TRBV5-5; j_gene: TRBJ1-5; d_gene: -; abundance: -; CDR3nt: TGTGCCAGCAGCTTGGAACAGGGCCGCTTTGGAAGCAATCAGCCCCAGCATTTT; CDR3aa: CASSLEQGRFGSNQPQHF
v_gene: TRBV19; j_gene: TRBJ2-5; d_gene: -; abundance: -; CDR3nt: TGTGCCAGTAGTATCCACGGGGAGGAGACCCAGTACTTC; CDR3aa: CASSIHGEETQYF
v_gene: TRBV7-6; j_gene: TRBJ1-1; d_gene: -; abundance: few; CDR3nt: TGTGCCAGCAGCTTAGAGGGGGAGAACACTGAAGCTTTCTTT; CDR3aa: CASSLEGENTEAFF
v_gene: TRBV9; j_gene: TRBJ1-6; d_gene: -; abundance: -; CDR3nt: TGTGCCAGCAGCGCCGGACTGACCAATAATTCACCCCTCCACTTT; CDR3aa: CASSAGLTNNSPLHF
v_gene: TRBV11-2; j_gene: TRBJ2-7; d_gene: -; abundance: -; CDR3nt: TGTGCCAGCAGCTTAGATCCATTGGGGGGCTCCTACGAGCAGTACTTC; CDR3aa: CASSLDPLGGSYEQYF
v_gene: TRBV27; j_gene: TRBJ2-7; d_gene: -; abundance: -; CDR3nt: TGTGCCAGCAGCCGCCGGGGTTCGCAGCAGTACTTC; CDR3aa: CASSRRGSQQYF
v_gene: TRBV7-9; j_gene: TRBJ2-5; d_gene: -; abundance: few; CDR3nt: TGTGCCAGCAGCTTGGGCGTGGAGACCCAGTACTTC; CDR3aa: CASSLGVETQYF
v_gene: TRBV5-1; j_gene: TRBJ1-3; d_gene: -; abundance: -; CDR3nt: TGCGCCAGCAGCTTGGTGGACAGCCGCTCTGGAAACACCATATATTTT; CDR3aa: CASSLVDSRSGNTIYF
v_gene: TRBV15; j_gene: TRBJ2-5; d_gene: -; abundance: -; CDR3nt: TGTGCCACCAGTACCGGGATAGGAGAGACCCAGTACTTC; CDR3aa: CATSTGIGETQYF
v_gene: TRBV18; j_gene: TRBJ2-5; d_gene: -; abundance: -; CDR3nt: TGTGCCAGCTCACAAGGAGGCCTGGGGGAGACCCAGTACTTC; CDR3aa: CASSQGGLGETQYF
v_gene: TRBV2; j_gene: TRBJ2-2; d_gene: -; abundance: -; CDR3nt: TGTGCCAGCAGTGCAGCAGCGGCCGGGGAGCTGTTTTTT; CDR3aa: CASSAAAAGELFF
v_gene: TRBV5-1; j_gene: TRBJ1-6; d_gene: -; abundance: -; CDR3nt: TGCGCCAGCAGTTTGACAGGCCTCAATAATTCACCCCTCCACTTT; CDR3aa: CASSLTGLNNSPLHF
v_gene: TRBV19; j_gene: TRBJ1-2; d_gene: TRBD1; abundance: few; CDR3nt: TGTGCCAGTAGTTCCTCCGGGACAGGGGGAAGGGGCTACACCTTC; CDR3aa: CASSSSGTGGRGYTF
v_gene: TRBV5-6; j_gene: TRBJ2-7; d_gene: TRBD1; abundance: -; CDR3nt: TGTGCCAGCAGGGAAGCAGGGGGCGTTGAGGGCGAGCAGTACTTC; CDR3aa: CASREAGGVEGEQYF
v_gene: TRBV11-2; j_gene: TRBJ1-6; d_gene: TRBD1; abundance: few; CDR3nt: TGTGCCAGCAGCACCGGGACAGTACGGAATTCACCCCTCCACTTT; CDR3aa: CASSTGTVRNSPLHF
v_gene: TRBV7-3; j_gene: TRBJ2-5; d_gene: TRBD2; abundance: -; CDR3nt: TGTGCCAGCAGCTCCGGACTAGCGGGGGGTGAGACCCAGTACTTC; CDR3aa: CASSSGLAGGETQYF
v_gene: TRBV9; j_gene: TRBJ2-2; d_gene: TRBD2; abundance: -; CDR3nt: TGTGCCAGCAGCGTAACCGGGGGGACCGGGGAGCTGTTTTTT; CDR3aa: CASSVTGGTGELFF
v_gene: TRBV10-2; j_gene: TRBJ2-2; d_gene: TRBD1; abundance: -; CDR3nt: TGCGCCAGCAGTGAAGGGACAGGGATTCAGGAGCTGTTTTTT; CDR3aa: CASSEGTGIQELFF
v_gene: TRBV11-2; j_gene: TRBJ1-6; d_gene: TRBD1; abundance: few; CDR3nt: TGTGCCAGCAGAGGACAGGGGGCGGTTTCACCCCTCCACTTT; CDR3aa: CASRGQGAVSPLHF
v_gene: TRBV9; j_gene: TRBJ1-2; d_gene: TRBD1; abundance: medium-sized; CDR3nt: TGTGCCAGCAGCGCCCGACAGGGAATGATAAATGAGGCTAACTATGGCTACACCTTC; CDR3aa: CASSARQGMINEANYGYTF
v_gene: TRBV7-2; j_gene: TRBJ1-4; d_gene: -; abundance: -; CDR3nt: TGTGCCAGCAGCTTAGGGTGGGGGGGCCGTGAAAAACTGTTTTTT; CDR3aa: CASSLGWGGREKLFF
v_gene: TRBV6-1; j_gene: TRBJ1-4; d_gene: TRBD1; abundance: -; CDR3nt: TGTGCCAGCGGATCCGGGACAGGGAATGAAAAACTGTTTTTT; CDR3aa: CASGSGTGNEKLFF
v_gene: TRBV5-5; j_gene: TRBJ2-2; d_gene: -; abundance: once; CDR3nt: TGTGCCAGCAGCTTGGCCTTCAGGGTGGGTTTGAACACCGGGGAGCTGTTTTTT; CDR3aa: CASSLAFRVGLNTGELFF
v_gene: TRBV29-1; j_gene: TRBJ1-4; d_gene: TRBD1; abundance: once; CDR3nt: TGCAGCGTAGGACAGGTTTTTAATGAAAAACTGTTTTTT; CDR3aa: CSVGQVFNEKLFF
v_gene: TRBV4-1; j_gene: TRBJ1-1; d_gene: -; abundance: -; CDR3nt: TGCGCCAGCAGCCGAGGGGGGGGCCTCACTGAAGCTTTCTTT; CDR3aa: CASSRGGGLTEAFF
v_gene: TRBV4-3; j_gene: TRBJ2-1; d_gene: TRBD1; abundance: few; CDR3nt: TGCGCCAGCAGCCAAGATGGACAGGGCGCCTACAATGAGCAGTTCTTC; CDR3aa: CASSQDGQGAYNEQFF